Described below is a single T cell receptor (beta chain) sequence and its context. The data originate from a study of blood T cell repertoires in COVID-19. The CDR3 consists of 14 residues. V dropped 2 bases and J dropped 4 bases, with 9 bases sitting between them. Germline CDR1 MDHEN, CDR2 SYDVKM. In the original analysis: Estimation of nucleated cell counts was performed using reference gene primer amplification. The method was immunoSEQ multiplex PCR; TCRdb's version includes in-frame clones alone and lacks a portion of them. Clone size and the V and J calls come from that table; the DNA yielded D and trimming. The data hold a few hundred thousand clones, with approximately 87% observed a single time.

V usage is TRBV28 and J usage is TRBJ1-5; D unclear. The clonotype originates from a man aged 55-75 years who had recovered from COVID-19. Material: peripheral blood. The CDR3 sequence is CASSLVAVNQPQHF. CDR3 nucleotide sequence: TGTGCCAGCAGTTTAGTGGCAGTTAATCAGCCCCAGCATTTT.